One sample yielded the 21 T cell receptor beta chains listed below, sequenced in a study of blood T cell repertoires in COVID-19. TCRdb's table, derived via immunoSEQ multiplex PCR, lists solely in-frame clones and lacks some. This table holds over 120,000 clones, approximately 80% found once. The sequenced sample was peripheral blood. These receptors came from an elderly woman with active or convalescent COVID-19.

The rearrangement joins TRBV5-1 to TRBJ2-3; perhaps TRBD1 as D (5 bases). V was shortened by 4 bases and J by 0 bases, with 15 bases between the two germline ends. Germline-derived CDR1 and CDR2 are SGHRS and YFSETQ. This CDR3 region has 16 residues. This CDR3 reads CASSPGVGASTDTQYF. CDR3 coding DNA: TGCGCCAGCAGCCCTGGTGTAGGGGCCAGCACAGATACGCAGTATTTT.

This clone was counted between two and nine times. The chain recombines TRBV11-2 with TRBJ2-7; no definite D call. The CDR3 spans 14 residues. The V end was cut by 2 bases, the J end by 2 bases, with 10 bases between. CDR1 is SGHAT, CDR2 FQNNGV, per germline. In DNA, the CDR3 is TGTGCCAGCAGCTTATCCTCCCTAGCCTACGAGCAGTACTTC. Its translation: CASSLSSLAYEQYF.

V is TRBV25-1 and J is TRBJ2-3; D uncertain. CDR1 MGHDK and CDR2 SYGVNS come from the germline V gene. With 5 bases removed from V and 8 bases from J, the gap between germline ends came to 17 bases. The CDR3 length is 14 residues. CDR3 loop: CASSQTLAAVTQYF. CDR3 nucleotides: TGTGCCAGCAGTCAGACCCTCGCTGCGGTTACGCAGTATTTT.

The rearrangement uses TRBV18 and TRBJ2-7; 7 bases agree with TRBD1. The germline CDR1 and CDR2 sequences are KGHSH and LQKENI. The ends lost 4 bases at V and 1 base at J; junction bases unmatched: 7. The CDR3 spans 15 residues. CDR3 nucleotides: TGTGCCAGCTCACAAGGGACAGCCAGTTCCTACGAGCAGTACTTC. As protein: CASSQGTASSYEQYF.

The gene calls are TRBV30 and TRBJ1-5; TRBD1 matches 9 bases. The V gene's germline CDR1 is GTSNPN and CDR2 SVGIG (reference sequence). The CDR3 length is 15 residues. V lost 1 base and J lost 8; bases outside the gene matches: 9. In DNA, the CDR3 is TGTGCCTGGAGTGCCCCGGGACAGGGTCGAAAGCCCCAGCATTTT. Protein: CAWSAPGQGRKPQHF.

The chain recombines TRBV10-1 with TRBJ2-7, with 10 positions matching TRBD2. Germline CDR1 reads WNHNN; CDR2 reads SYGVQD (reference sequence). Unmatched junction bases numbered 11, after V lost 2 bases and J lost 7 bases. The CDR3 totals 16 residues. CDR3 DNA sequence: TGCGCCAGCAGTGAGGGGGCCGGGACTAGCGTGGGTGAGCAGTACTTC. Residues: CASSEGAGTSVGEQYF.

This chain links TRBV10-3 with TRBJ2-7; perhaps TRBD1 as D (5 bases). CDR1 ENHRY and CDR2 SYGVKD come from the germline V gene. Trimming left V 3 bases short and J 3 bases short, with 12 bases between. This CDR3 contains 14 residues. The CDR3 region is CAISDRVGYYEQYF. The CDR3 DNA is TGTGCCATCAGTGACAGGGTGGGTTACTACGAGCAGTACTTC.

This rearrangement joins TRBV11-2 to TRBJ2-3; 8 nucleotides agree with TRBD2. Trimming cost V 5 bases and J 2 bases; bases outside gene matches: 9. The CDR3 sequence is 16 residues long. Per the germline V gene, CDR1 is SGHAT and CDR2 is FQNNGV. The CDR3 protein is CASSQRTSGPTDTQYF. CDR3 in DNA: TGTGCCAGCAGCCAACGAACTAGCGGCCCCACAGATACGCAGTATTTT.

This sequence joins TRBV5-8 and TRBJ1-2; TRBD1 agrees at 8 bases. Germline V gene lookup returns CDR1 SGHTS and CDR2 YDEGEE. V trimming: 4 bases; J trimming: 8 bases; junction bases outside the gene matches: 13. The length of the CDR3 is 15 residues. CDR3 residues: CASSAYTGGSLGYTF. The CDR3 nucleotides are TGTGCCAGCAGCGCATACACAGGGGGGAGCTTGGGCTACACCTTC.

The rearrangement links TRBV25-1 to TRBJ1-4; 8 bases are shared with TRBD1. Trimming at V came to 6 bases and at J to 4 bases, leaving 4 bases not matched to a gene. The length of the CDR3 is 14 residues. CDR1 MGHDK and CDR2 SYGVNS come from the germline V gene. The CDR3 spells CASSSGGFNEKLFF. The CDR3 DNA reads TGTGCCAGCAGCTCAGGGGGCTTTAATGAAAAACTGTTTTTT.

The chain employs TRBV5-4 and TRBJ1-2; possibly TRBD1 for D (5 bases). Germline V gene data show CDR1 as SGHNT and CDR2 as YYREEE (reference sequence). The CDR3 loop spans 15 amino acids. Trimming left V 5 bases short and J 4 bases short, with 18 bases between. The CDR3 coding sequence is TGTGCCAGCAGTTTCGAAACCTCAGGGTTCTATGGCTACACCTTC. This gives the protein CASSFETSGFYGYTF.

The V and J genes are TRBV4-3 and TRBJ1-1, with D uncertain. Germline V CDR1 and CDR2: LGHNA, YSLEER. Trimming cost V 0 bases and J 4 bases, with 12 bases left between them. There are 15 residues in the CDR3. The CDR3, as DNA: TGCGCCAGCAGCCAAGATGAAGTGGGAGGCACTGAAGCTTTCTTT. This encodes CASSQDEVGGTEAFF.

The chain is built from TRBV10-3 and TRBJ2-3, with D possibly TRBD1 on 5 matching bases. The V gene's germline CDR1 is ENHRY and CDR2 SYGVKD. V lost 4 bases to trimming and J lost 0 bases, with 20 bases between them. The CDR3 is made up of 18 amino acids. CDR3 in DNA: TGTGCCATCAGTGTTGGTCTCCAGGGAAAAACTAGCACAGATACGCAGTATTTT. Residues: CAISVGLQGKTSTDTQYF.

The rearrangement uses TRBV7-9 and TRBJ2-7, with 9 positions matching TRBD2. Germline V CDR1 and CDR2: SEHNR, FQNEAQ (reference sequence). There are 14 residues in the CDR3. Trimming at V came to 2 bases and at J to 5 bases, leaving 4 bases not matched to a gene. CDR3 coding DNA: TGTGCCAGCAGCTTATCTAGCGGGGTTGACGAGCAGTACTTC. This gives the protein CASSLSSGVDEQYF.

This clone was detected many times. The V call is TRBV15, the J call TRBJ1-6; D might be TRBD1 (5 bases). Trimming took off 0 bases at V and 7 bases at J, with 13 bases between the two ends. CDR3 length equals 16 residues. CDR1 and CDR2 (germline): LNHNV, YYDKDF (reference sequence). The CDR3 coding sequence is TGTGCCACCAGCAGAGATCCAGCAGGGTACAATTCACCCCTCCACTTT. This codes for CATSRDPAGYNSPLHF. Full variable domain (remainder filled in from reference TRBV15 and TRBJ1-6): DAMVIQNPRYQVTQFGKPVTLSCSQTLNHNVMYWYQQKSSQAPKLLFHYYDKDFNNEADTPDNFQSRRPNTSFCFLDIRSPGLGDTAMYLCATSRDPAGYNSPLHFGNGTRLTVT.

The chain combines TRBV6-4 with TRBJ1-5; the D gene is possibly TRBD1 (6 bases). CDR3 length: 14 residues. Germline-derived CDR1 and CDR2 are MRHNA and SNTAGT. The V gene lost 6 bases and the J gene lost 6 bases, with 15 bases spanning the gap. As DNA, the CDR3 is TGTGCCAGCAGGAAGGGAGGGGGGGGTCAGCCCCAGCATTTT. Its protein product is CASRKGGGGQPQHF.

The rearrangement links TRBV2 to TRBJ1-5; unclear D gene. V was clipped by 4 bases and J by 3 bases, with 10 bases between them. This CDR3 region has 14 residues. Germline assignment: CDR1 SNHLY and CDR2 FYNNEI. CDR3 DNA sequence: TGTGCCAGCAGTGGAGGGAGGGACAATCAGCCCCAGCATTTT. Protein product: CASSGGRDNQPQHF.

The chain joins TRBV2 to TRBJ1-5; D possibly corresponds to TRBD1 (6 bases). The CDR3 is 16 residues long. The V end lost 8 bases, the J end lost 2 bases, and 19 bases lay between the germline ends. Germline values: CDR1 SNHLY, CDR2 FYNNEI. CDR3 sequence: CASSNRGRGGNQPQHF. Here the CDR3 DNA reads TGTGCCAGCTCCAACCGGGGCAGGGGTGGCAATCAGCCCCAGCATTTT.

The J gene is TRBJ2-7, the V gene TRBV28; the match to TRBD1 covers 10 bases. The CDR3 runs 15 residues. Germline trimming cut 7 bases from V and 4 bases from J; bases unmatched to any gene: 10. Germline V CDR1 and CDR2: MDHEN, SYDVKM. Here the CDR3 DNA reads TGTGCCAGCAATTCCCCCCGGGACAGGGGTTACGAGCAGTACTTC. Its translation: CASNSPRDRGYEQYF.

Turning to this clone: This specimen includes other DNA sequences encoding the same CDR3. The chain has TRBV2 and TRBJ2-7, with a possible D match to TRBD1 (6 bases). Trimming pared 4 bases from V and 0 bases from J, leaving 10 bases between. The germline V gene has CDR1 SNHLY and CDR2 FYNNEI. CDR3 length: 14 residues. CDR3 region: CASSVAGASYEQYF. The CDR3 bases are TGTGCCAGCAGTGTCGCAGGGGCCTCCTACGAGCAGTACTTC.

This clone was detected only once. The rearrangement joins TRBV18 to TRBJ2-1; 7 bases are a match to TRBD1. The CDR3 is 14 residues long. V shed 0 bases, J shed 7 bases, and the junction held 3 bases outside the gene matches. The germline V gene has CDR1 KGHSH and CDR2 LQKENI. The CDR3 loop reads CASSPPPGGNEQFF. Here the CDR3 DNA reads TGTGCCAGCTCACCACCCCCAGGGGGTAATGAGCAGTTCTTC.